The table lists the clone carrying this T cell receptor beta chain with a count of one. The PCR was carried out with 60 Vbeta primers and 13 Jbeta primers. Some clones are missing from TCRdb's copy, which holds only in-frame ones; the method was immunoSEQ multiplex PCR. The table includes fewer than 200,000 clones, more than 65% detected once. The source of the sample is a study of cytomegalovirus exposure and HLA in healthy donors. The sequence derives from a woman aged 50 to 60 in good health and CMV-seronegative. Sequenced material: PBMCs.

The CDR3 sequence: CAIQDRGNGGTEAFF. The CDR3, as DNA: TGTGCCATCCAGGACAGGGGGAACGGCGGCACTGAAGCTTTCTTT. J is TRBJ1-1 and V is TRBV10-3, with TRBD1 matching 10 bases. In germline, CDR1 is ENHRY, CDR2 SYGVKD. This CDR3 has 15 amino acids. J lost 4 bases, V lost 8 bases, and 10 bases had no gene match.